This T cell receptor (beta chain) comes out of a study of T cell clonality in common variable immunodeficiency. The germline V gene has CDR1 MNHEY and CDR2 SVGEGT. CDR3 length equals 15 residues. J was trimmed by 6 bases and V by 2 bases; bases with no gene match: 7. In the case of this clone: The read terminates 3 residues ahead of where the CDR3 ends, so the germline J gene completes it.

Caucasian heritage predominated among both patients and controls. Generated by immunoSEQ multiplex PCR, the TCRdb table keeps only in-frame clones and is missing some. Listed for the sample are about 52,000 clones, none seen a single time. The chain joins TRBV6-2 or TRBV6-3 to TRBJ2-3; TRBD1 matches at 8 bases. Sequenced material: peripheral blood mononuclear cells. The receptor comes from a person aged 18 to 70 in good health. The CDR3 sequence is CASSYPGQGFDTQYF. The covered CDR3 bases are TGTGCCAGCAGTTACCCCGGACAGGGTTTCGATACG.